Detailed here is one TCR beta chain. The sample originates from a study of blood T cell repertoires in COVID-19. The J segment lost 7 bases and the V segment lost 4 bases, leaving 9 bases of the junction unmatched. Germline values: CDR1 SEHNR, CDR2 FQNEAQ (reference sequence). CDR3 length: 15 residues. Some clones are missing from TCRdb's copy, which holds only in-frame ones; the method was immunoSEQ multiplex PCR. This table holds 250,000 to 300,000 clones, 88% found once. The sequenced sample consisted of peripheral blood. The V and J genes are TRBV7-9 and TRBJ2-2, with 7 bases that match TRBD2. The TCR sequence derives from a woman in her 30s with COVID-19, enrolled during active disease. The CDR3 loop is CASSSSIAGGGELFF. The CDR3 DNA is TGTGCCAGCAGCTCCTCAATAGCGGGCGGCGGGGAGCTGTTTTTT.